The rows below give T cell receptor beta chains drawn from one sample of a study of CD8+ T cells in alopecia areata. The method was immunoSEQ multiplex PCR; TCRdb's version includes in-frame clones alone and lacks a portion of them. The sample records about 160,000 clones, over 80% being singletons. The starting material was CD8+ T cells sorted from blood, obtained at week 0. The receptors were sampled from a human donor with alopecia areata. Each CDR3 is given with its conserved first and last residue. The D gene is left open where the match is weak. Clone size is given for some rows only: seen once, a few or many times, or a class if the clone is expanded.

v_call	j_call	clone_size	d_call	cdr3_aa	cdr3_nt
TRBV4-1	TRBJ1-5	-	-	CASSHDDRSHQPQHF	TGCGCCAGCAGCCATGATGACAGGAGCCACCAGCCCCAGCATTTT
TRBV2	TRBJ1-2	-	-	CASTGGAPEGYTF	TGTGCCAGCACCGGCGGCGCACCGGAGGGCTACACCTTC
TRBV9	TRBJ2-5	-	-	CASSRDGSAQETQYF	TGTGCCAGCAGCCGGGACGGCAGTGCCCAAGAGACCCAGTACTTC
TRBV2	TRBJ2-6	few	-	CASLHAGANVLTF	TGTGCCAGCCTACATGCCGGGGCCAACGTCCTGACTTTC
TRBV29-1	TRBJ2-7	-	-	CSVELGGAAYEQYF	TGCAGCGTTGAATTAGGGGGGGCCGCCTACGAGCAGTACTTC
TRBV13	TRBJ2-7	-	-	CASKGRGYEQYF	TGTGCCAGCAAGGGCAGGGGATACGAGCAGTACTTC
TRBV5-4	TRBJ2-3	-	-	CASSPEGSGNTQYF	TGTGCCAGCAGCCCCGAGGGGTCAGGAAATACGCAGTATTTT
TRBV2	TRBJ2-5	-	-	CATAGETQYF	TGTGCCACCGCTGGAGAGACCCAGTACTTC
TRBV5-5	TRBJ2-7	-	-	CASSLAQTGPEQYF	TGTGCCAGCAGCTTGGCTCAAACAGGTCCGGAGCAGTACTTC
TRBV4-1	TRBJ2-7	-	TRBD1	CASSLGQGSYEQYF	TGCGCCAGCAGCTTAGGACAGGGCTCCTACGAGCAGTACTTC
TRBV7-3	TRBJ2-3	-	-	CASSLTYTGDTQYF	TGTGCCAGCAGCTTAACGTATACAGGGGATACGCAGTATTTT
TRBV30	TRBJ2-1	-	-	CAWSRANEQFF	TGTGCCTGGAGTCGGGCGAATGAGCAGTTCTTC
TRBV5-6	TRBJ2-7	-	-	CASTILSRALRKQYF	TGTGCCAGCACTATCCTGAGCAGAGCCCTACGAAAGCAGTACTTC
TRBV9	TRBJ1-2	-	-	CASGGIVGYTF	TGTGCCAGCGGCGGGATAGTTGGCTACACCTTC
TRBV29-1	TRBJ2-1	-	-	CSVVRALYNEQFF	TGCAGCGTTGTCCGGGCACTATACAATGAGCAGTTCTTC
TRBV7-9	TRBJ2-1	-	TRBD1	CASSDRDREHNEQFF	TGTGCCAGCAGCGACCGGGACAGAGAGCACAATGAGCAGTTCTTC
TRBV2	TRBJ2-7	-	-	CASTDRSSYEQYF	TGTGCCAGCACTGACAGAAGCTCCTACGAGCAGTACTTC
TRBV6-5	TRBJ2-7	-	-	CASRFHSKSSEQYF	TGTGCCAGCAGGTTTCATAGTAAGAGCTCCGAGCAGTACTTC
TRBV5-4	TRBJ1-5	-	TRBD1	CASSLAPGGQPQHF	TGTGCCAGCAGCTTGGCGCCAGGGGGTCAGCCCCAGCATTTT
TRBV27	TRBJ2-3	-	-	CASSSAGRVWYF	TGTGCCAGCAGTTCCGCGGGCCGAGTCTGGTATTTT
TRBV9	TRBJ2-7	-	TRBD1	CASTPGGAGDEQYF	TGTGCCAGCACCCCAGGGGGTGCTGGGGACGAGCAGTACTTC
TRBV7-9	TRBJ2-2	-	-	CASSPRESGELFF	TGTGCCAGCAGCCCACGGGAGTCCGGGGAGCTGTTTTTT
TRBV11-2	TRBJ2-2	-	TRBD1	CASSSPGTGRTNTGELFF	TGTGCCAGCAGCTCACCCGGGACAGGCCGTACGAACACCGGGGAGCTGTTTTTT
TRBV25-1	TRBJ1-2	-	-	CASSEVSSYGYTF	TGTGCCAGCAGTGAAGTCAGCTCCTATGGCTACACCTTC
TRBV10-2	TRBJ2-5	once	-	CASSEGYLETQYF	TGCGCCAGCAGTGAGGGGTATCTCGAGACCCAGTACTTC
TRBV6-5	TRBJ2-1	-	-	CASKPQGLSYNEQFF	TGTGCCAGCAAACCACAGGGCCTCTCCTACAATGAGCAGTTCTTC
TRBV5-1	TRBJ2-6	few	TRBD2	CASTRLAGDISGANVLTF	TGCGCCAGCACCCGACTAGCGGGAGACATCTCTGGGGCCAACGTCCTGACTTTC
TRBV30	TRBJ2-7	-	TRBD1	CAWGTGDLSEQYF	TGTGCCTGGGGGACAGGGGATTTGTCCGAGCAGTACTTC
TRBV7-6	TRBJ2-7	-	TRBD1	CASSLAVGQVTYEQYF	TGTGCCAGCAGCTTAGCGGTGGGACAGGTAACCTACGAGCAGTACTTC
TRBV30	TRBJ2-1	-	-	CAWSVTSPDEQFF	TGTGCCTGGAGTGTGACTAGTCCGGATGAGCAGTTCTTC
TRBV25-1	TRBJ2-7	-	-	CASSDSGGGYEQYF	TGTGCCAGCAGTGACTCAGGGGGAGGATACGAGCAGTACTTC
TRBV7-2	TRBJ1-5	-	TRBD1	CASSLALTGDQPQHF	TGTGCCAGCAGCTTAGCGCTCACAGGGGATCAGCCCCAGCATTTT
TRBV23-1	TRBJ1-1	-	-	CASSQGQGVMNTEAFF	TGCGCCAGCAGTCAAGGCCAGGGTGTTATGAACACTGAAGCTTTCTTT
TRBV5-5	TRBJ2-7	once	-	CASSPPTFSYEQYF	TGTGCCAGCAGCCCACCCACATTCTCCTACGAGCAGTACTTC
TRBV30	TRBJ2-7	-	TRBD1	CAWGPGTGVNEQYF	TGTGCCTGGGGGCCCGGGACAGGGGTTAACGAGCAGTACTTC
TRBV19	TRBJ1-1	-	-	CASSIEGNTEAFF	TGTGCCAGTAGTATCGAGGGGAACACTGAAGCTTTCTTT
TRBV27	TRBJ2-7	-	-	CASGTEYDYEQYF	TGTGCCAGCGGAACGGAGTACGACTACGAGCAGTACTTC
TRBV29-1	TRBJ2-7	-	TRBD1	CSVEETGFAYEQYF	TGCAGCGTTGAAGAGACAGGGTTTGCCTACGAGCAGTACTTC
TRBV7-8	TRBJ2-1	-	-	CASSQSPSSYNEQFF	TGTGCCAGCAGCCAAAGCCCCTCTAGCTACAATGAGCAGTTCTTC
TRBV7-9	TRBJ2-3	-	-	CASSLPGDTQYF	TGTGCCAGCAGCTTGCCCGGGGATACGCAGTATTTT
TRBV5-1	TRBJ2-7	-	TRBD2	CASSFGLAGGSYEQYF	TGCGCCAGCAGCTTCGGACTAGCGGGTGGGTCCTACGAGCAGTACTTC
TRBV7-9	TRBJ2-7	-	-	CASSLEGFHEQYF	TGTGCCAGCAGCTTAGAAGGGTTCCACGAGCAGTACTTC
TRBV2	TRBJ2-1	-	-	CATIRDNEQFF	TGTGCCACCATCAGGGACAATGAGCAGTTCTTC
TRBV19	TRBJ2-7	-	TRBD1	CASSIAGGDYEQYF	TGTGCCAGTAGTATCGCAGGGGGCGACTACGAGCAGTACTTC
TRBV30	TRBJ2-7	-	-	CAWSVARAYEQYF	TGTGCCTGGAGTGTTGCCAGGGCCTACGAGCAGTACTTC
TRBV9	TRBJ2-3	-	-	CASSHTLRASIKTSTDTQYF	TGTGCCAGCAGCCACACCCTAAGGGCCTCCATTAAAACTAGCACAGATACGCAGTATTTT
TRBV30	TRBJ2-2	-	-	CASGTVTGELFF	TGTGCCTCGGGGACGGTCACCGGGGAGCTGTTTTTT
TRBV29-1	TRBJ1-2	-	TRBD1	CSVEEEPDRGLGYGYTF	TGCAGCGTTGAAGAAGAGCCTGACAGGGGGCTTGGCTATGGCTACACCTTC
TRBV7-9	TRBJ2-3	few	-	CASSRDPTDTQYF	TGTGCCAGCAGCCGCGACCCCACAGATACGCAGTATTTT
TRBV6-1	TRBJ2-1	-	TRBD1	CASGVDRGRRDEQFF	TGTGCCAGCGGGGTGGACAGGGGGCGCCGGGATGAGCAGTTCTTC
TRBV6-1	TRBJ2-1	-	TRBD2	CASSEFPPIGGRVDEQFF	TGTGCCAGCAGTGAATTTCCCCCGATAGGAGGGAGGGTCGATGAGCAGTTCTTC
TRBV6-5	TRBJ2-2	-	TRBD2	CASSYLSGSSGELFF	TGTGCCAGCAGTTACCTTAGCGGGAGCTCCGGGGAGCTGTTTTTT